This T cell receptor beta chain came from a study of T cells after yellow fever vaccination. Findings of the study overall: FACS-sorted repertoires might harbor abundant contaminating clonotypes from the bulk population.

One entry per CDR3 protein results from TCRdb running MiXCR on the 5' RACE reads. Of 500,000 to 550,000 distinct CDR3 sequences listed, 21% are singletons. With 1 base removed from V and 9 bases from J, the gap between germline ends came to 13 bases. CDR1 and CDR2 from the germline V gene are SEHNR and FQNEAQ (reference sequence). The CDR3 runs to 14 residues. This clonotype turned up a few times. Antigen: not known. This sequence joins TRBV7-9 and TRBJ1-5; D may be TRBD1 (5 bases). This clonotype originated in a man aged 18 to 30 who received the YFV17D yellow fever vaccine. The source was PBMCs, collected roughly 23 days after the first yellow fever vaccination. CDR3 DNA sequence: TGTGCCAGCAGCTTAGGGGGGGGTTTAGGGCCCCAGCATTTT. This encodes CASSLGGGLGPQHF.